This T cell receptor beta chain originates from a study of T cells in Graves' hyperthyroidism and ophthalmopathy. Diagnoses rested on clinical symptoms, serum thyroxine and TRAb, thyroid ultrasound and orbital computed tomography. PBMCs came from about 10 ml fresh peripheral blood. Overall study results and limits: Blood also contained most expanded thyroid clonotypes above 0.001. Ophthalmopathy prediction by the model preceded onset by a median roughly 6 months.

RNA transcripts were the template for amplifying TCR beta CDR3 regions. In the first-round RT-PCR of the TCR CDR3, the HTBI primer set was used. MiXCR, run by TCRdb on the multiplex PCR reads, gives a single entry per CDR3 protein. This table holds around 520,000 distinct CDR3 sequences, around 22% found once. Of note for this clonotype: The antigen remains undetermined.

Germline CDR1 LGHNT, CDR2 FRNRAP. The CDR3 is made up of 17 amino acids. Trimming at V came to 3 bases and at J to 4 bases, leaving 9 bases not matched to a gene. The sequence was obtained from a woman in her 30s with Graves' ophthalmopathy. Input material: blood. The rearrangement uses TRBV12-5 and TRBJ2-2; TRBD1 matches at 9 bases. In nucleotides, the CDR3 is TGTGCTAGTGGTTTCCTCGGCGGGACAGGGAGCACCGGGGAGCTGTTTTTT. Encoded protein: CASGFLGGTGSTGELFF. Full variable domain (outside the CDR3, taken from reference TRBV12-5 and TRBJ2-2): DARVTQTPRHKVTEMGQEVTMRCQPILGHNTVFWYRQTMMQGLELLAYFRNRAPLDDSGMPKDRFSAEMPDATLATLKIQPSEPRDSAVYFCASGFLGGTGSTGELFFGEGSRLTVL.